This T cell receptor beta chain was captured by sequencing in a study of CD8 T cells in ankylosing spondylitis. CDR1 is LNHDA and CDR2 is SQIVND in the germline V gene (reference sequence). The CDR3 spans 14 residues. With V trimmed by 3 bases and J by 4 bases, 5 bases remained unmatched. Note on this clonotype: Its antigen is not known.

Overall study findings and caveats: A motif in TCR beta, a set of fewer than ten highly homologous variants, appeared characteristic of ankylosing spondylitis blood.

TCRdb analysed the 5' RACE reads with MiXCR anew, one entry per CDR3 protein. The data contain fewer than 400,000 distinct CDR3 sequences, 6.5% to 10% of them seen just once; the ten biggest clones take up 13% to 15%. This TCR came from a male donor with ankylosing spondylitis. The gene calls are TRBV19 and TRBJ2-7; 8 bases align to TRBD2. The sequenced material came from blood, either unsorted or a sorted T cell fraction (not recorded which). Here the CDR3 reads CASSMAAGEYEQYF. CDR3 nucleotides: TGTGCCAGTAGTATGGCAGCGGGAGAGTACGAGCAGTACTTC.